The rows below give T cell receptor beta chains drawn from one sample of a study of blood T cell repertoires in COVID-19. Libraries were prepared by immunoSEQ multiplex PCR; TCRdb keeps only in-frame clonotypes and omits some of them. The sample lists tens of thousands of clones, 86% occurring once. Sequences were obtained from peripheral blood. These receptors originate from a man aged 30 to 39 with acute or convalescent COVID-19. The CDR3 runs from the conserved cysteine through the conserved F or W. Each record gives: V gene, CDR3 protein.

TRBV11-2 | CASSLQGLAGGAEQFF
TRBV9 | CASSKLTGGETGELFF
TRBV3-1/TRBV3-2 | CASSHTGGTGNTIYF
TRBV3-1/TRBV3-2 | CASSLAGNSNQPQHF
TRBV2 | CASGETQYF
TRBV12-3/TRBV12-4 | CASSFAANTEAFF
TRBV9 | CASSPQGQGIYGYTF
TRBV29-1 | CSVETSGSDGYTF
TRBV7-8 | CASSPGGTGELFF
TRBV18 | CASSPVLNTEAFF
TRBV6-6 | CASFPTASSYEQYF
TRBV10-3 | CAISAQGATNSGANVLTF
TRBV5-1 | CASSWDSLFSGNTIYF
TRBV2 | CASSNTGTGLGGYTF
TRBV7-2 | CASSLVTHSNYGYTF
TRBV7-3 | CASSLRLAGDKGTGELFF
TRBV13 | CASSLDREDGYTF